These 29 T cell receptor beta chains came from one sample sequenced in a study of blood T cell repertoires in COVID-19. Assay: immunoSEQ multiplex PCR; the TCRdb copy retains only in-frame clones and omits some. The sample lists 180,000 or so clones, 70% to 90% seen once, with 4.5% to 5% in the top ten. Source material: peripheral blood. These receptors were taken from a woman of 80 years or more with acute or convalescent COVID-19.

The chain recombines TRBV7-9 with TRBJ2-5; TRBD2 is a possible D gene (5 bases). This CDR3 has 13 amino acids. Germline CDR1 is SEHNR and CDR2 is FQNEAQ (reference sequence). Trimming removed 0 bases from V and 4 bases from J, with 6 bases in between. The CDR3 protein is CASSLASVETQYF. For the CDR3, the DNA is TGTGCCAGCAGCTTAGCTAGCGTAGAGACCCAGTACTTC.

Details on this clone: Other DNA sequences in this specimen translate into the identical CDR3. The V call is TRBV30, the J call TRBJ1-1, with D possibly being TRBD1 (6 bases). Trimming shortened V by 3 bases and J by 1 base, and 9 bases separated the two germline ends. Germline V lookup: CDR1 GTSNPN, CDR2 SVGIG (reference sequence). The CDR3 has 13 amino acids. The CDR3 DNA is TGTGCCTGGAGCGGACAGCCGAACACTGAAGCTTTCTTT. This encodes CAWSGQPNTEAFF.

The J gene is TRBJ2-7, the V gene TRBV5-1; D perhaps matches TRBD1 (6 bases). This CDR3 comprises 15 residues. Per germline, CDR1 SGHRS and CDR2 YFSETQ. V was clipped by 0 bases and J by 2 bases, with 12 bases between them. The CDR3 region is CASSLASGVTYEQYF. The CDR3 DNA reads TGCGCCAGCAGCTTGGCTTCAGGGGTCACCTACGAGCAGTACTTC.

In this sample, this clone turned up a few times. V usage is TRBV19 and J usage is TRBJ2-5, with a weak D call TRBD2 (6 bases). V shed 5 bases and J shed 3 bases, with 16 bases lying between them. Germline CDR1 reads LNHDA; CDR2 reads SQIVND (reference sequence). The CDR3 extends over 15 amino acids. The CDR3 region has the DNA TGTGCCAGTAGTTCATCGGGACTCGGGAAAGAGACCCAGTACTTC. Translation: CASSSSGLGKETQYF.

About this clone: Other DNA sequences within the sample encode an identical CDR3. This chain links TRBV5-6 with TRBJ2-5; D gene unclear. Germline lookup yields CDR1 SGHDT and CDR2 YYEEEE. The V gene lost 0 bases and the J gene lost 2 bases, with 5 bases spanning the gap. The CDR3 loop spans 13 amino acids. DNA of the CDR3: TGTGCCAGCAGCTTGGACAGACAAGAGACCCAGTACTTC. It translates to CASSLDRQETQYF.

This chain connects TRBV5-4 to TRBJ1-2, with 7 bases aligning to TRBD1. The CDR3 loop spans 14 amino acids. V lost 2 bases and J lost 4; bases outside the gene matches: 5. Germline-derived CDR1 and CDR2 are SGHNT and YYREEE (reference sequence). The CDR3 nucleotides read TGTGCCAGCAGCTTCGGGACAGCTTTCTATGGCTACACCTTC. It codes for CASSFGTAFYGYTF.

This chain's CDR3 is CASSQTGWGTEAFF. Written as DNA, the CDR3 is TGTGCCAGCAGCCAGACAGGATGGGGCACTGAAGCTTTCTTT. V and J are TRBV4-2 and TRBJ1-1; the D gene is possibly TRBD1 (6 bases). Germline CDR1 reads LGHNA; CDR2 reads YNFKEQ. V was cut by 3 bases and J by 4 bases, with 12 bases left in between. The length of the CDR3 is 14 residues.

The chain employs TRBV2 and TRBJ2-7; maybe TRBD2 (5 bases). Per the germline V gene, CDR1 is SNHLY and CDR2 is FYNNEI. V was pared by 0 bases and J by 12 bases, with 21 bases between. The CDR3 spans 15 residues. The CDR3 loop is CASSEALRGSIDGYF. The CDR3 DNA reads TGTGCCAGCAGTGAAGCGCTTCGGGGTAGCATCGATGGGTACTTC.

This clone was picked up one time. The chain links TRBV2 to TRBJ1-1; D is undetermined. Trimming stripped 8 bases from V and 0 bases from J, with 7 bases between. Germline CDR1 SNHLY, CDR2 FYNNEI. CDR3 size: 12 residues. The CDR3 bases are TGTGCCAGCCGAGGTATGAACACTGAAGCTTTCTTT. Translation: CASRGMNTEAFF.

The chain employs TRBV2 and TRBJ1-1; the D gene is possibly TRBD1 (5 bases). The V gene lost 6 bases and the J gene lost 5 bases, with 10 bases spanning the gap. Germline V gene lookup returns CDR1 SNHLY and CDR2 FYNNEI. CDR3 length: 12 amino acids. The CDR3 nucleotides read TGTGCCAGCAGGGGACTGGAGACTGAAGCTTTCTTT. Amino acids: CASRGLETEAFF.

The chain is built from TRBV12-3 or TRBV12-4 and TRBJ2-7; no firm D call. V shed 5 bases and J shed 5 bases, with 7 bases lying between them. The CDR3 consists of 11 residues. The CDR3, as DNA: TGTGCCAGCAGTGTATCTGACGAGCAGTACTTC. Residues: CASSVSDEQYF.

This rearrangement joins TRBV30 to TRBJ1-1, with TRBD1 as a possible D gene (6 bases). The CDR3 is 12 amino acids. V was shortened by 6 bases and J by 11 bases, with 19 bases between the two germline ends. Germline lookup yields CDR1 GTSNPN and CDR2 SVGIG (reference sequence). As DNA, the CDR3 is TGTGCCTGCCCAAAGGGGGGGGGAAGGGCTTTCTTT. Protein sequence: CACPKGGGRAFF.

The rearrangement links TRBV2 to TRBJ1-3; weak D call: TRBD1 (6 bases). Germline CDR1 reads SNHLY; CDR2 reads FYNNEI. Trimming pared 6 bases from V and 4 bases from J, leaving 13 bases between. CDR3 length equals 14 residues. In DNA, the CDR3 is TGTGCCAGCAGGGTCGATACAGGGGGAAACACCATATATTTT. Its translation is CASRVDTGGNTIYF.

The chain couples TRBV27 to TRBJ1-1, with TRBD1 matching 9 bases. The CDR3 loop spans 13 amino acids. CDR1 MNHEY and CDR2 SMNVEV come from the germline V gene (reference sequence). Trimming cost V 5 bases and J 7 bases; bases outside gene matches: 5. The chain's CDR3 is CASSGRTGVEAFF. The CDR3 DNA follows: TGTGCCAGCAGTGGACGGACAGGGGTTGAAGCTTTCTTT.

The chain employs TRBV9 and TRBJ2-2; the D gene is possibly TRBD2 (6 bases). The ends were cut back, 4 bases at V and 6 bases at J, with 13 bases in the middle. The CDR3 has 14 amino acids. CDR1 is SGDLS, CDR2 YYNGEE, per germline. The CDR3 nucleotides read TGTGCCAGCAGCTCTAAAGGAGGGGCCGGGGAGCTGTTTTTT. Protein product: CASSSKGGAGELFF.

This clone showed up just a few times. The chain uses TRBV5-1 and TRBJ1-6; D is uncertain. The CDR3 covers 14 residues. Germline CDR1 reads SGHRS; CDR2 reads YFSETQ. Trimming removed 0 bases at V and 7 bases at J, with 8 bases between. For the CDR3, the DNA is TGCGCCAGCAGCTTGGAGACTCAGAATTCACCCCTCCACTTT. Translating gives CASSLETQNSPLHF.

The chain employs TRBV28 and TRBJ1-5, with 8 bases identical to TRBD1. The CDR3 runs 17 residues. Germline values: CDR1 MDHEN, CDR2 SYDVKM. The CDR3 DNA reads TGTGTCTCTAAACCGGGCAGGGGGCCTTGGGGCAATCAGCCCCAGCATTTT. Translated: CVSKPGRGPWGNQPQHF.

The chain recombines TRBV5-4 with TRBJ2-7, with D perhaps TRBD2 (6 bases). V was pared by 3 bases and J by 0 bases, with 16 bases between. Per germline, CDR1 SGHNT and CDR2 YYREEE (reference sequence). The CDR3 spans 16 residues. CDR3 coding DNA: TGTGCCAGCAGCTCAAAAGTTATCGGGAGCTCCTACGAGCAGTACTTC. Amino acid sequence: CASSSKVIGSSYEQYF.

Only a few counts were recorded for this clone. The chain is built from TRBV7-3 and TRBJ2-1; 11 bases are a match to TRBD2. Germline CDR1 reads SGHTA; CDR2 reads FQGTGA. The ends lost 5 bases at V and 10 bases at J; junction bases unmatched: 7. The CDR3 loop spans 14 amino acids. This chain's CDR3 is CASSTLAGANEQFF. The CDR3 nucleotides are TGTGCCAGCAGCACACTAGCGGGAGCGAACGAGCAGTTCTTC.

The chain links TRBV6-2 or TRBV6-3 to TRBJ2-2; 11 bases are a match to TRBD2. CDR1 MNHEY and CDR2 SVGEGT come from the germline V gene. The V and J ends lost 6 bases and 9 bases, in that order; junction bases with no gene match: 12. The CDR3 runs to 16 residues. CDR3 residues: CASRYGTSGFGWELFF. The CDR3 bases are TGTGCCAGCAGATACGGGACTAGCGGTTTTGGTTGGGAGCTGTTTTTT.

This chain links TRBV30 with TRBJ1-4; the D gene is possibly TRBD1 (6 bases). This CDR3 comprises 13 residues. The germline V gene encodes CDR1 GTSNPN and CDR2 SVGIG (reference sequence). Trimming took 3 bases from V and 7 from J, leaving 12 bases between them. The CDR3 sequence: CAWRTTGSEKLFF. DNA of the CDR3: TGTGCCTGGAGAACGACAGGAAGTGAAAAACTGTTTTTT. Full variable domain (missing parts from reference TRBV30 and TRBJ1-4): SQTIHQWPATLVQPVGSPLSLECTVEGTSNPNLYWYRQAAGRGLQLLFYSVGIGQISSEVPQNLSASRPQDRQFILSSKKLLLSDSGFYLCAWRTTGSEKLFFGSGTQLSVL.

The V gene is TRBV7-6, the J gene TRBJ1-2; D not certain. Germline assignment: CDR1 SGHVS and CDR2 FNYEAQ. V shed 5 bases and J shed 3 bases, with 13 bases lying between them. The CDR3 loop spans 14 amino acids. CDR3 residues: CASSQQEADYGYTF. The CDR3, as DNA: TGTGCCAGCAGCCAACAAGAGGCGGACTATGGCTACACCTTC. Complete variable domain (other parts from reference TRBV7-6 and TRBJ1-2): GAGVSQSPRYKVTKRGQDVALRCDPISGHVSLYWYRQALGQGPEFLTYFNYEAQQDKSGLPNDRFSAERPEGSISTLTIQRTEQRDSAMYRCASSQQEADYGYTFGSGTRLTVV.

This sequence joins TRBV11-1 and TRBJ2-2, with 9 bases that match TRBD2. This CDR3 has 16 amino acids. Germline V gene data show CDR1 as SGHAT and CDR2 as FQDESV (reference sequence). Trimming removed 3 bases from V and 0 bases from J; junction bases left unmatched: 2. For the CDR3, the DNA is TGTGCCAGCAGCTTCCTAGCGGGGTCGAACACCGGGGAGCTGTTTTTT. This encodes CASSFLAGSNTGELFF.

This clone was seen only a few times. The CDR3 DNA follows: TGTGCCAGCAGCCAAGATTGGGGCGCCCAGTACTTC. Its translation: CASSQDWGAQYF. This chain links TRBV14 with TRBJ2-5, with D perhaps TRBD1 (5 bases). V was clipped by 0 bases and J by 9 bases, with 8 bases between them. Germline V lookup: CDR1 SGHDN, CDR2 FVKESK. The CDR3 has 12 amino acids. The entire variable domain, with the rest obtained from reference TRBV14 and TRBJ2-5, is as follows: EAGVTQFPSHSVIEKGQTVTLRCDPISGHDNLYWYRRVMGKEIKFLLHFVKESKQDESGMPNNRFLAERTGGTYSTLKVQPAELEDSGVYFCASSQDWGAQYFGPGTRLLVL.

The chain links TRBV6-5 to TRBJ2-2; D is unclear. V was shortened by 10 bases and J by 0 bases, with 12 bases between the two germline ends. The CDR3 is 14 residues long. The V gene's germline CDR1 is MNHEY and CDR2 SVGAGI. CDR3 nucleotides: TGTGCCACCTCAGTTACAGCGAACACCGGGGAGCTGTTTTTT. Its translation is CATSVTANTGELFF.

V usage is TRBV10-3 and J usage is TRBJ2-5, with D perhaps matching TRBD2 (5 bases). The CDR3 covers 13 residues. Germline CDR1 reads ENHRY; CDR2 reads SYGVKD. V was pared by 8 bases and J by 4 bases, with 14 bases between. CDR3 loop: CAIGLDGRETQYF. In nucleotides, the CDR3 is TGTGCCATCGGGCTAGATGGGAGAGAGACCCAGTACTTC.

The chain joins TRBV27 to TRBJ1-6; D gene ambiguous. The CDR3 spans 14 residues. Between the trimmed V and J ends, which lost 5 bases and 10 bases, there was a span of 15 bases. The germline V gene has CDR1 MNHEY and CDR2 SMNVEV (reference sequence). DNA for the CDR3: TGTGCCAGCAGTCCCCCGCCCTGGAGGTCACCCCTCCACTTT. This encodes CASSPPPWRSPLHF.

DNA for the CDR3: TGTGCCAGCAGCCAAGTAGGGAGCTCTGGGGCCAACGTCCTGACTTTC. Encoded protein: CASSQVGSSGANVLTF. The chain couples TRBV3-1 (or the pseudogene TRBV3-2) to TRBJ2-6; maybe TRBD2 (5 bases). The germline V gene encodes CDR1 LGHDT and CDR2 YNNKEL (reference sequence). The CDR3 has 16 amino acids. Trimming took off 1 base at V and 0 bases at J, with 7 bases between the two ends.

The V gene is TRBV10-1, the J gene TRBJ2-1; D gene ambiguous. The germline V gene encodes CDR1 WNHNN and CDR2 SYGVQD (reference sequence). The CDR3 has 17 residues. Trimming took off 2 bases at V and 0 bases at J, with 14 bases between the two ends. The CDR3 protein is CASSEGLAASSYNEQFF. Written as DNA, the CDR3 is TGCGCCAGCAGTGAGGGTCTTGCGGCCAGCTCCTACAATGAGCAGTTCTTC.